This T cell receptor (beta chain) is drawn from a study of T-cell memory formation after mild COVID-19. Study overall: TCR clusters were mostly donor specific. General study findings and limits: There were some responding clones in pre-infection memory, which suggested that cross-reactive memory had joined. There was a balanced CD4/CD8 profile in clones contracting day 15 to 85, and later expanders leaned CD4+.

MiXCR, run by TCRdb on the 5' RACE reads, gives a single entry per CDR3 protein. The sample consists of 550,000 to 700,000 distinct CDR3 sequences, roughly 18% of them appearing once. In the case of this clonotype: As yet, its antigen is unknown.

The clonotype comes from an adult woman who had mild COVID-19 (a few samples of this study predate the infection). Cell type and time point are not known. Input material: PBMCs or a T cell subset sorted from them (not recorded which).

CDR3 residues: CATSDLNTYEQYF. The CDR3 DNA reads as TGTGCCACCAGTGATTTGAACACCTACGAGCAGTACTTC. The chain is built from TRBV24-1 and TRBJ2-7; D not certain. V shed 0 bases and J shed 2 bases, with 4 bases lying between them. Germline V CDR1 and CDR2: KGHDR, SFDVKD. The length of the CDR3 is 13 residues.